These T cell receptor beta chains were read from a single sample in a study of T cells in Graves' hyperthyroidism and ophthalmopathy. TCRdb reprocessed the multiplex PCR reads with MiXCR, giving one entry per CDR3 protein. The data contain around 690,000 distinct CDR3 sequences, 15% to 20% of them singletons. The sample was blood. The receptors originated from a man aged 50-59 years with Graves' hyperthyroidism. CDR3s include the opening cysteine and the closing phenylalanine or tryptophan. The D gene is left open where the match is weak. Only some rows state a clone size, as once, few, many or a class for expanded clones.

CDR3 length	V gene	D gene	clone size	J gene	CDR3 protein	CDR3 DNA
13	TRBV7-3	TRBD1	few	TRBJ1-2	CASSRDSSYGYTF	TGTGCCAGCAGCCGGGACAGCTCCTATGGCTACACCTTC
14	TRBV28	NA	NA	TRBJ1-5	CASSAATGNQPQHF	TGTGCCAGCAGTGCCGCGACAGGCAATCAGCCCCAGCATTTT
13	TRBV29-1	NA	many	TRBJ1-2	CSVEAFHLYGYTF	TGCAGCGTTGAAGCCTTCCACCTCTATGGCTACACCTTC
14	TRBV2	TRBD1	NA	TRBJ1-1	CASSIDRGKTEAFF	TGTGCCAGCAGTATCGACAGGGGAAAGACTGAAGCTTTCTTT
15	TRBV12-5	TRBD2	few	TRBJ2-1	CASGSGLATGNEQFF	TGTGCTAGTGGTTCGGGACTAGCTACTGGTAATGAGCAGTTCTTC
16	TRBV7-9	NA	many	TRBJ2-6	CASSRERRTGANVLTF	TGTGCCAGCAGCCGGGAGAGAAGGACTGGGGCCAACGTCCTGACTTTC
17	TRBV20-1	NA	NA	TRBJ2-7	CSARVNHRDSGSYEQYF	TGCAGTGCTAGAGTCAATCACCGAGATTCCGGCAGCTACGAGCAGTACTTC
14	TRBV30	TRBD1	many	TRBJ1-1	CAWNGQGINTEAFF	TGTGCCTGGAACGGACAGGGGATCAACACTGAAGCTTTCTTT
19	TRBV25-1	TRBD1	NA	TRBJ2-6	CASSEARDREQTGANVLTF	TGTGCCAGCAGTGAAGCCCGGGACAGGGAGCAAACTGGGGCCAACGTCCTGACTTTC
15	TRBV9	NA	few	TRBJ1-2	CASSDQEILAYGYTF	TGTGCCAGCAGCGATCAAGAAATACTCGCCTATGGCTACACCTTC
16	TRBV5-1	TRBD1	few	TRBJ2-1	CASSLEGQGTNNEQFF	TGCGCCAGCAGCTTGGAGGGACAGGGGACTAACAATGAGCAGTTCTTC
15	TRBV28	TRBD1	NA	TRBJ2-7	CATQGQRTGADEQYF	TGTGCCACCCAAGGACAAAGGACAGGGGCAGACGAGCAGTACTTC
16	TRBV7-9	NA	NA	TRBJ1-4	CASSLIQGMANEKLFF	TGTGCCAGCAGCTTGATACAGGGTATGGCTAATGAAAAACTGTTTTTT
16	TRBV2	NA	NA	TRBJ2-7	CASTTLQGGVAYEQYF	TGTGCCAGCACGACCCTTCAAGGGGGAGTAGCCTACGAGCAGTACTTC
18	TRBV5-5	TRBD2	few	TRBJ2-2	CASRDIKTSGKNTGELFF	TGTGCCAGCAGAGACATCAAGACTAGCGGGAAGAACACCGGGGAGCTGTTTTTT
13	TRBV28	NA	few	TRBJ1-2	CASTKVSIGGYTF	TGTGCCAGCACCAAAGTCAGTATTGGGGGCTACACCTTC
15	TRBV27	TRBD1	NA	TRBJ1-1	CASRSGTGVQTEAFF	TGTGCCAGCAGGTCGGGCACAGGGGTTCAGACTGAAGCTTTCTTT
13	TRBV2	NA	many	TRBJ2-7	CASRRTADGEQYF	TGTGCCAGCAGAAGGACAGCGGACGGGGAGCAGTACTTC
14	TRBV4-3	NA	once	TRBJ1-6	CASNQDFGLAPLHF	TGCGCCAGCAACCAAGATTTCGGGTTAGCACCCCTCCACTTT
15	TRBV9	TRBD1	NA	TRBJ1-2	CASSVGDRVYRGYTF	TGTGCCAGCAGCGTAGGGGACAGGGTATACCGGGGCTACACCTTC
14	TRBV7-2	NA	NA	TRBJ2-1	CASSLARRANEQFF	TGTGCCAGCAGCTTAGCTAGGCGAGCCAATGAGCAGTTCTTC
13	TRBV20-1	TRBD1	many	TRBJ2-7	CSAPRDSVYEQYF	TGCAGTGCTCCACGGGACAGCGTCTACGAGCAGTACTTC
11	TRBV20-1	NA	few	TRBJ1-2	CGVEEDFGYTF	TGCGGAGTGGAGGAGGATTTTGGCTACACCTTC
15	TRBV11-3	NA	many	TRBJ2-1	CASSISGLGYNEQFF	TGTGCCAGCAGCATATCGGGACTGGGCTACAATGAGCAGTTCTTC
13	TRBV18	NA	many	TRBJ2-7	CASSTLVAYEQYF	TGTGCCAGCTCAACCCTCGTAGCCTACGAGCAGTACTTC
15	TRBV29-1	NA	NA	TRBJ1-3	CSVVEGTDSGNTIYF	TGCAGCGTTGTTGAGGGAACTGATAGTGGAAACACCATATATTTT
16	TRBV20-1	NA	NA	TRBJ2-1	CSATHTGGADYNEQFF	TGCAGTGCTACCCACACGGGTGGGGCAGACTACAATGAGCAGTTCTTC
14	TRBV5-8	TRBD2	NA	TRBJ2-7	CASSFPGLAYEQYF	TGTGCCAGCAGCTTCCCGGGACTAGCCTACGAGCAGTACTTC
14	TRBV27	NA	many	TRBJ2-2	CASRDQGNTGELFF	TGTGCCAGCAGAGACCAGGGAAACACCGGGGAGCTGTTTTTT
14	TRBV12-3/TRBV12-4	TRBD1	NA	TRBJ2-7	CASGPGGFSYEQYF	TGTGCCAGCGGTCCAGGGGGCTTCTCCTACGAGCAGTACTTC
16	TRBV18	NA	few	TRBJ1-3	CASSSEGGSAGNTIYF	TGTGCCAGCTCATCCGAGGGAGGGTCGGCTGGAAACACCATATATTTT
14	TRBV28	NA	few	TRBJ2-7	CASSSGPSNYEQYF	TGTGCCAGCAGCTCCGGACCCAGTAACTACGAGCAGTACTTC
15	TRBV7-6	NA	many	TRBJ2-3	CASSLPRGTADTQYF	TGTGCCAGCAGCTTACCACGGGGCACTGCAGATACGCAGTATTTT